These 20 T cell receptor beta chains originate from one sample sequenced in a study of T cell responses to AZD1222 COVID-19 vaccine. Measured with immunoSEQ multiplex PCR; TCRdb has only the in-frame clones, and not every one. The table records about 180,000 clones, over 85% of them present only once. Sequencing used peripheral blood, obtained 28 days after the second dose of the MenACWY control vaccine. The receptors stem from an adult who received the MenACWY meningococcal vaccine as a control.

The chain carries TRBV6-5 and TRBJ2-6; the D is unclear. Per germline, CDR1 MNHEY and CDR2 SVGAGI. The V end lost 8 bases, the J end lost 2 bases, and 7 bases lay between the germline ends. This CDR3 region has 13 residues. CDR3 sequence (DNA): TGTGCCAGCCATCCAACTGGGGCCAACGTCCTGACTTTC. This sequence encodes CASHPTGANVLTF.

The chain uses TRBV3-1 (or the pseudogene TRBV3-2) and TRBJ2-5; D is perhaps TRBD1 or TRBD2 (7 bases each). Trimming took off 3 bases at V and 6 bases at J, with 23 bases between the two ends. The CDR3 is made up of 17 amino acids. The germline CDR1 and CDR2 sequences are LGHDT and YNNKEL (reference sequence). CDR3 sequence (DNA): TGTGCCAGCAGCCACAGGGAGGGGACAGCTAACTGGAAGACCCAGTACTTC. It is translated as CASSHREGTANWKTQYF.

V usage is TRBV10-3 and J usage is TRBJ1-5, with D perhaps matching TRBD1 (5 bases). The CDR3 is 12 amino acids. The V end was cut by 8 bases, the J end by 3 bases, with 8 bases between. Per germline, CDR1 ENHRY and CDR2 SYGVKD. The CDR3 DNA follows: TGTGCCATCGGGGCCCTCAATCAGCCCCAGCATTTT. Amino acid sequence: CAIGALNQPQHF.

The chain links TRBV7-2 to TRBJ2-7; D not certain. The CDR3 loop spans 17 amino acids. Germline CDR1 SGHTA, CDR2 FQGNSA. Trimming stripped 2 bases from V and 6 bases from J, with 23 bases between. DNA of the CDR3: TGTGCCAGCAGCTTATGGGGTGGTGCAGGTGGTTCGCTCGAGCAGTACTTC. This codes for CASSLWGGAGGSLEQYF.

In this sample, this clone turned up once. The chain combines TRBV6-2 or TRBV6-3 with TRBJ1-4; D unclear. This CDR3 spans 12 amino acids. Germline V gives CDR1 MNHEY, CDR2 SVGEGT. Between the trimmed V and J ends, which lost 2 bases and 8 bases, there was a span of 6 bases. The CDR3 DNA sequence: TGTGCCAGCAGTTACGCGGGGGAAAAACTGTTTTTT. Translated, it gives CASSYAGEKLFF.

The chain is built from TRBV7-2 and TRBJ2-7; tentatively, D is TRBD1 (6 bases). Trimming stripped 1 base from V and 0 bases from J, with 7 bases between. The CDR3 is 14 residues long. Looked up from germline, CDR1 is SGHTA and CDR2 is FQGNSA. The DNA for the CDR3 is TGTGCCAGCAGCTTAGGACAGGCCTCCTACGAGCAGTACTTC. As protein: CASSLGQASYEQYF.

The rearrangement links TRBV19 to TRBJ1-1; the D gene is possibly TRBD1 (6 bases). The V gene's germline CDR1 is LNHDA and CDR2 SQIVND (reference sequence). Trimming stripped 9 bases from V and 4 bases from J, with 24 bases between. The CDR3 consists of 16 residues. In DNA form, the CDR3 reads TGTGCCAGCCGGAACGGACAGTCCCGTTGGGGCACTGAAGCTTTCTTT. As protein: CASRNGQSRWGTEAFF. Variable domain in full (rest from reference TRBV19 and TRBJ1-1): DGGITQSPKYLFRKEGQNVTLSCEQNLNHDAMYWYRQDPGQGLRLIYYSQIVNDFQKGDIAEGYSVSREKKESFPLTVTSAQKNPTAFYLCASRNGQSRWGTEAFFGQGTRLTVV.

The chain links TRBV12-3 or TRBV12-4 to TRBJ2-3; the D gene is possibly TRBD2 (5 bases). V gave up 6 bases and J gave up 10 bases, with 14 bases separating them. The CDR3 totals 12 residues. CDR3 loop: CASSHWAGSQYF. Here the CDR3 DNA reads TGTGCCAGCAGCCACTGGGCGGGTTCGCAGTATTTT.

The V gene is TRBV6-5, the J gene TRBJ1-2, with 7 bases lining up with TRBD1. This CDR3 spans 12 amino acids. Germline CDR1 MNHEY, CDR2 SVGAGI. J was trimmed by 8 bases and V by 6 bases; bases with no gene match: 6. The CDR3 is CASRKGARGYTF. The CDR3 DNA sequence: TGTGCCAGCAGAAAGGGGGCGAGGGGCTACACCTTC.

J is TRBJ1-2 and V is TRBV30; 7 nucleotides agree with TRBD1. This CDR3 has 13 amino acids. Losses at the gene ends were 3 bases for V and 0 bases for J; bases not matched to a gene: 1. The germline CDR1 and CDR2 sequences are GTSNPN and SVGIG (reference sequence). In nucleotides, the CDR3 is TGTGCCTGGAGGGGGACAGCTAACTATGGCTACACCTTC. Translating gives CAWRGTANYGYTF. Full variable domain (missing parts from reference TRBV30 and TRBJ1-2): SQTIHQWPATLVQPVGSPLSLECTVEGTSNPNLYWYRQAAGRGLQLLFYSVGIGQISSEVPQNLSASRPQDRQFILSSKKLLLSDSGFYLCAWRGTANYGYTFGSGTRLTVV.

As regards this clone: The same CDR3 can be traced to other DNA sequences in this sample. The chain is built from TRBV2 and TRBJ2-1; D unresolved. V was trimmed by 4 bases and J by 4 bases, leaving 2 bases between them. Per the germline V gene, CDR1 is SNHLY and CDR2 is FYNNEI. This CDR3 region has 11 residues. The DNA of the CDR3 is TGTGCCAGCAGTGCATACAATGAGCAGTTCTTC. This encodes CASSAYNEQFF.

The gene calls are TRBV4-2 and TRBJ2-7, with TRBD1 identical over 10 bases. Trimming removed 4 bases from V and 2 bases from J; junction bases left unmatched: 2. The length of the CDR3 is 14 residues. Germline loops: CDR1 LGHNA, CDR2 YNFKEQ. The CDR3 DNA is TGTGCCAGCAGCCCGGACAGGGGGACCTACGAGCAGTACTTC. Protein: CASSPDRGTYEQYF.

This clone was observed a handful of times. The chain has TRBV5-4 and TRBJ1-2; D unclear. In germline, CDR1 is SGHNT, CDR2 YYREEE (reference sequence). The V and J ends lost 4 bases and 6 bases respectively, with 16 bases between them. There are 14 residues in the CDR3. The CDR3 loop reads CASSLQRSGDGYTF. In DNA, the CDR3 is TGTGCCAGCAGCCTACAGAGATCTGGGGATGGCTACACCTTC.

This rearrangement joins TRBV2 to TRBJ2-2; D may correspond to TRBD1 or TRBD2 (5 bases each). The CDR3 totals 15 residues. The ends were cut back, 3 bases at V and 4 bases at J, with 12 bases in the middle. Per the germline V gene, CDR1 is SNHLY and CDR2 is FYNNEI. CDR3 sequence (DNA): TGTGCCAGCAGTGAGGTGCAGGGAGTCACCGGGGAGCTGTTTTTT. Amino acids: CASSEVQGVTGELFF.

V and J are TRBV5-1 and TRBJ1-2; 7 nucleotides align to TRBD1. The germline CDR1 and CDR2 sequences are SGHRS and YFSETQ. This CDR3 has 12 residues. Trimming cost V 4 bases and J 8 bases; bases outside gene matches: 5. For the CDR3, the DNA is TGCGCCAGCAGCACGGACAGGATCGGCTACACCTTC. Amino acids: CASSTDRIGYTF.

This clone has more than one count but fewer than ten. J is TRBJ1-6 and V is TRBV28; D is ambiguous. Germline V CDR1 and CDR2: MDHEN, SYDVKM. The CDR3 is 14 amino acids. Between the trimmed V and J ends, which lost 2 bases and 7 bases, there was a span of 9 bases. DNA for the CDR3: TGTGCCAGCAGTTTAGCTTCGTTCAATTCACCCCTCCACTTT. It specifies CASSLASFNSPLHF.

There are a few counts of this clone. The gene calls are TRBV6-6 and TRBJ2-1; perhaps TRBD1 as D (6 bases). Trimming left V 0 bases short and J 1 base short, with 7 bases between. The CDR3 covers 15 residues. Per germline, CDR1 MNHNY and CDR2 SVGAGI (reference sequence). The DNA for the CDR3 is TGTGCCAGCAGTTACTCAGGGGGTTCCTACAATGAGCAGTTCTTC. Translating gives CASSYSGGSYNEQFF.

The rearrangement links TRBV18 to TRBJ2-5; 7 bases fit TRBD1. The CDR3 sequence is 15 residues long. Trimming cost V 4 bases and J 0 bases; bases outside gene matches: 5. Germline values: CDR1 KGHSH, CDR2 LQKENI. CDR3 region: CASSRQGRNQETQYF. CDR3 sequence (DNA): TGTGCCAGCTCACGACAGGGACGGAACCAAGAGACCCAGTACTTC.

The chain couples TRBV2 to TRBJ2-1; 10 nucleotides match TRBD1. Germline V lookup: CDR1 SNHLY, CDR2 FYNNEI. V was clipped by 6 bases and J by 9 bases; unmatched bases: 11. This CDR3 comprises 15 residues. CDR3 sequence (DNA): TGTGCCAGCAGGGGGGACAGGGGAAGTTGGGGTGAGCAGTTCTTC. It is translated as CASRGDRGSWGEQFF.

This clone has only a few counts. V and J are TRBV20-1 and TRBJ1-2; 7 nucleotides line up with TRBD1. V shed 3 bases and J 4 bases; nucleotides not matched to a gene: 8. CDR3 length equals 14 residues. Germline V gene lookup returns CDR1 DFQATT and CDR2 SNEGSKA (reference sequence). The CDR3 sequence is CSASPAGGGYGYTF. The CDR3, as DNA: TGCAGTGCTAGTCCGGCAGGGGGTGGCTATGGCTACACCTTC.